This TCR beta chain was recovered during a study of blood T cell repertoires in COVID-19. Study-wide context: Sites across the United States, Italy and Spain contributed samples from acute and convalescent COVID-19. PBMCs, B-cell-depleted T cells, or T cells provided the cDNA or gDNA that made up the material.

CDR1 is LNHDA, CDR2 SQIVND, per germline (reference sequence). The CDR3 is 11 amino acids. The Seattle site enrolled patients during active infection and followed them longitudinally. Original handling: Reference gene primers were amplified, and this amplification served to estimate nucleated cell counts. The table came from immunoSEQ multiplex PCR; TCRdb's copy has only in-frame clones and leaves some out. Clone size and V and J calls were adopted from that table, with D and trimming inferred from the DNA. The repertoire has 450,000 or so clones, roughly 87% of them found once; the top ten carry roughly 1%.

V gene TRBV19 combines with J gene TRBJ2-1, with D possibly TRBD1 on 6 matching bases. The sample comprised peripheral blood. The clonotype comes from a man aged 18 to 35 with COVID-19, enrolled during active disease. CDR3 in DNA: TGTGCGTCCGGGACACACAATGAGCAGTTCTTC. Residues: CASGTHNEQFF. The complete variable domain, with remaining parts taken from reference TRBV19 and TRBJ2-1, reads DGGITQSPKYLFRKEGQNVTLSCEQNLNHDAMYWYRQDPGQGLRLIYYSQIVNDFQKGDIAEGYSVSREKKESFPLTVTSAQKNPTAFYLCASGTHNEQFFGPGTRLTVL.